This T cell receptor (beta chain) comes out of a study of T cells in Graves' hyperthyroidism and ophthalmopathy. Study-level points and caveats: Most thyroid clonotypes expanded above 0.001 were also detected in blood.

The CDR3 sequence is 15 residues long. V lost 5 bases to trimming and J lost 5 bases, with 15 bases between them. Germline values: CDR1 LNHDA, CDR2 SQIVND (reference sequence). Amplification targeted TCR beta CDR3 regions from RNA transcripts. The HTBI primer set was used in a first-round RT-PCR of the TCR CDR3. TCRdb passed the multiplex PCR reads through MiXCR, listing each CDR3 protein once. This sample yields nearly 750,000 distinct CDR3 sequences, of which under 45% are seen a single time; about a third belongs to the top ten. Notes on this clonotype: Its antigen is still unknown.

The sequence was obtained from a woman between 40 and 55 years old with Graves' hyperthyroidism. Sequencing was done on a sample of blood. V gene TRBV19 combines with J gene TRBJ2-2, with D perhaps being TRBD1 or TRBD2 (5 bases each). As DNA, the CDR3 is TGTGCCAGTAGTGCCCTGGGGGAGCGGACCGGGGAGCTGTTTTTT. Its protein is CASSALGERTGELFF.